The clone carrying this TCR beta chain was detected many times. As yet, its antigen is unknown. J lost 1 base, V lost 4 bases, and 8 bases had no gene match. CDR3 size: 16 residues. From germline, CDR1 is SQVTM and CDR2 ANQGSEA. Predating any ophthalmopathy symptoms, the blood sample was taken at first hyperthyroidism diagnosis. This entry is derived from a study of T cells in Graves' hyperthyroidism and ophthalmopathy. Study context: The initial diagnosis was the point when peripheral blood was collected, ahead of any treatment.

Regarding the study as a whole: Blood also held most thyroid clonotypes expanded beyond 0.001.

Amplification yielded TCR beta CDR3 regions, with RNA transcripts as the source. The study used the HTBI primer set for a first-round RT-PCR of the TCR CDR3. TCRdb used MiXCR to reprocess the multiplex PCR reads, holding one entry per CDR3 protein. The sample has fewer than 300,000 distinct CDR3 sequences, 25% to 30% seen once. The chain has TRBV29-1 and TRBJ1-5; 9 bases agree with TRBD1. This receptor was obtained from a man in his forties with Graves' hyperthyroidism that later progressed to Graves' ophthalmopathy. The sequenced material came from blood. CDR3 sequence: CSVGTGGGGSNQPQHF. The CDR3, as DNA: TGCAGCGTTGGTACAGGGGGCGGTGGGAGCAATCAGCCCCAGCATTTT. The full variable domain, its missing parts supplied by reference TRBV29-1 and TRBJ1-5, is SAVISQKPSRDICQRGTSLTIQCQVDSQVTMMFWYRQQPGQSLTLIATANQGSEATYESGFVIDKFPISRPNLTFSTLTVSNMSPEDSSIYLCSVGTGGGGSNQPQHFGDGTRLSIL.